A selection of T cell receptor beta chains follows, all from one sample in a study of blood T cells in healthy people across ages. TCRdb called the 5' RACE reads again in MiXCR, with one record for every CDR3 protein. The sample shows over 1.5 million distinct CDR3 sequences, around half of them seen only once. The sequencing sample was made of blood. The source is a woman between 40 and 55 years old in good health. CDR3s include the opening cysteine and the closing phenylalanine or tryptophan. Fields, in order: clone size, V gene, J gene, D gene, CDR3 DNA, CDR3 protein. D genes are given only for firm matches. The size entry is marked missing in some rows and otherwise reads once, few, many or a size class.

.,TRBV28,TRBJ2-1,TRBD2,TGTGCCAGCAGCGCCGGGACTAGCGGGGGTGAAAGCTCCTACAATGAGCAGTTCTTC,CASSAGTSGGESSYNEQFF
.,TRBV20-1,TRBJ1-1,TRBD1,TGCAGTGCTAGCCGGGACAGAAGGACTGAAGCTTTCTTT,CSASRDRRTEAFF
.,TRBV6-2/TRBV6-3,TRBJ2-1,.,TGTGCCAGCAGTTACCTCCAGGGGAAGGATGAGCAGTTCTTC,CASSYLQGKDEQFF
.,TRBV20-1,TRBJ1-2,.,TGCAGTGCTAGTACCAGGGATGACTATGGCTACACCTTC,CSASTRDDYGYTF
.,TRBV6-6,TRBJ2-5,TRBD1,TGTGCCAGCAGTTCGACCGGGACAGGGAGAAGGAATGAGCAGTACTTC,CASSSTGTGRRNEQYF
.,TRBV27,TRBJ2-1,TRBD2,TGTGCCAGCTTAGGGGACGGGACTAAAAACTACAATGAGCAGTTCTTC,CASLGDGTKNYNEQFF
.,TRBV25-1,TRBJ2-7,.,TGTGCCAGCAGTGAATCCCAGGGTGGATTCTTAATGGGACACGAGCAGTACTTC,CASSESQGGFLMGHEQYF
.,TRBV12-3/TRBV12-4,TRBJ1-2,.,TGTGCCAGCAGTTTGCGGACTCTCTATGGCTACACCTTC,CASSLRTLYGYTF
.,TRBV5-1,TRBJ1-2,TRBD1,TGCGCCAGCAGCTTAGGGGGCAGACGCTACACCTTC,CASSLGGRRYTF
.,TRBV12-3/TRBV12-4,TRBJ1-5,TRBD1,TGTGCCAGCAGTCGACGGGACAGTCAGAATCAGCCCCAGCATTTT,CASSRRDSQNQPQHF
.,TRBV13,TRBJ1-2,.,TGTGCCAGCAGCTTAGGGACCGACAGGACACCTACCTATGGCTACACCTTC,CASSLGTDRTPTYGYTF
.,TRBV24-1,TRBJ1-2,.,TGTGCCACCAGTGATGGTCCAAACAGGGATGGCTACACCTTC,CATSDGPNRDGYTF
.,TRBV9,TRBJ2-5,TRBD2,TGTGCCAGCAGGCAAAGCGGGGGGCTCCTGTACTTC,CASRQSGGLLYF
.,TRBV6-1,TRBJ2-7,.,TGTGCCAGCAATCTATCCCAGGTCCCGGGACGCTACGAGCAGTACTTC,CASNLSQVPGRYEQYF
.,TRBV2,TRBJ2-3,.,TGTGCCAGCAGTGAAGGGGCCACAGATACGCAGTATTTT,CASSEGATDTQYF
.,TRBV6-2/TRBV6-3,TRBJ1-5,.,TGTGCCAGCAGTTACTCGAGTACAGGGATTCAGCCCCAGCATTTT,CASSYSSTGIQPQHF
once,TRBV4-2,TRBJ2-1,.,TGTGCCAGCAGCAACCGACAGGTCTCCTACAATGAGCAGTTCTTC,CASSNRQVSYNEQFF
few,TRBV9,TRBJ2-7,TRBD2,TGTGCCAGCAGCGTAGCTACGGGAGGCTCTACCACCTACGAGCAGTACTTC,CASSVATGGSTTYEQYF
few,TRBV6-5,TRBJ2-3,TRBD1,TGTGCCAGCAGTGACAGGGAGAGGGATACGCAGTATTTT,CASSDRERDTQYF
.,TRBV7-6,TRBJ2-7,TRBD2,TGTGCCAGCAGCCCCGGACTAGCGGGGGTTCCTGCTTACGAGCAGTACTTC,CASSPGLAGVPAYEQYF
once,TRBV7-3,TRBJ2-7,.,TGTGCCAGCAGCTTACCAGGGCCCACATTCCACGAGCAGTACTTC,CASSLPGPTFHEQYF
few,TRBV16,TRBJ2-1,TRBD1,TGTGCCAGCAGCAAGGGACAGGGAGGGAACAATGAGCAGTTCTTC,CASSKGQGGNNEQFF
.,TRBV28,TRBJ2-4,.,TGTGCCAGCACTACAGCGGACCTAGCCAAAAACATTCAGTACTTC,CASTTADLAKNIQYF
few,TRBV5-5,TRBJ2-1,TRBD2,TGTGCCAGCAGCTTTGGAGCGGGGCTATACAATGAGCAGTTCTTC,CASSFGAGLYNEQFF
.,TRBV19,TRBJ2-5,.,TGTGCCAGTAGTACAGCGCTTGAAGAGACCCAGTACTTC,CASSTALEETQYF
.,TRBV2,TRBJ2-3,.,TGTGCCAGCAGTGAATCGGGGGTAGATACGCAGTATTTT,CASSESGVDTQYF
.,TRBV7-2,TRBJ1-6,.,TGTGCCAGCAGCGGAAGACGGGATTCACCCCTCCACTTT,CASSGRRDSPLHF
.,TRBV27,TRBJ2-5,.,TGTGCCAGCAGTTCAAAGGTTCGGGAGACCCAGTACTTC,CASSSKVRETQYF
.,TRBV15,TRBJ1-2,.,TGTGCCACCAGCACGGGAGGGCCCGCGAACTATGGCTACACCTTC,CATSTGGPANYGYTF
.,TRBV29-1,TRBJ2-7,.,TGCAGCGCCGGGACTCAAAATGAGCAGTACTTC,CSAGTQNEQYF
.,TRBV11-2,TRBJ2-4,.,TGTGCCAGCAAGACGGCAGATCGGGCCAAAAACATTCAGTACTTC,CASKTADRAKNIQYF
few,TRBV5-4,TRBJ1-6,TRBD1,TGTGCCAGCAGAAGGGACAGGGGTATGCATAATTCACCCCTCCACTTT,CASRRDRGMHNSPLHF
.,TRBV20-1,TRBJ2-7,.,TGCAGTGCTAGGAGTCTAAGCGTGGGTGAGCAGTACTTC,CSARSLSVGEQYF
.,TRBV25-1,TRBJ1-2,.,TGTGCCAGCAGTGAAGGGCGGGGGGTTGAGATAAACTATGGCTACACCTTC,CASSEGRGVEINYGYTF
few,TRBV7-9,TRBJ1-1,.,TGTGCCAGCAGCCCTGCCCTGTGGGACACTGAAGCTTTCTTT,CASSPALWDTEAFF
.,TRBV2,TRBJ2-1,TRBD2,TGTGCCAGCGACTTAGCGGGGGGGCTTCTCAATGAGCAGTTCTTC,CASDLAGGLLNEQFF
.,TRBV10-2,TRBJ2-7,.,TGCGCCAGCAGTGAGTCAGGACTCCTAACCTACGAGCAGTACTTC,CASSESGLLTYEQYF
.,TRBV7-2,TRBJ1-6,.,TGTGCCAGCAGAGTCGGAGGGCGGGTTACTTTCTATAATTCACCCCTCCACTTT,CASRVGGRVTFYNSPLHF
.,TRBV11-3,TRBJ2-1,.,TGTGCCAGCAGCTTCCAACCGCAAGAGACCCAGTTCTTC,CASSFQPQETQFF
few,TRBV25-1,TRBJ2-3,.,TGTGCCATCTCCGACAGGACCCCGGATACGCAGTATTTT,CAISDRTPDTQYF
.,TRBV28,TRBJ2-4,.,TGTGCCAGCAGTGGATCGACCCTTGGGGCCAAAAACATTCAGTACTTC,CASSGSTLGAKNIQYF
many,TRBV29-1,TRBJ2-5,TRBD2,TGCAGCGTTGTGGGGAACCCGGGGGGAGAACAAGAGACCCAGTACTTC,CSVVGNPGGEQETQYF
few,TRBV6-2/TRBV6-3,TRBJ2-5,.,TGTGCCAGCACCTACGAGGAGACCCAGTACTTC,CASTYEETQYF
.,TRBV6-5,TRBJ2-6,.,TGTGCCAGCAGTTACAGGGCAGGGTCCAACTCTGGGGCCAACGTCCTGACTTTC,CASSYRAGSNSGANVLTF
once,TRBV5-4,TRBJ2-1,.,TGTGCCAGCAGCTTGGCAAGCTCCTACAATGGGCAGTTCTTC,CASSLASSYNGQFF
.,TRBV20-1,TRBJ1-1,.,TGCAGTGCTAGACGGAGGGTGGCAGGGGTGAGCACTGAAGCTTTCTTT,CSARRRVAGVSTEAFF
many,TRBV5-1,TRBJ2-1,.,TGCGCCAGCAGCTGGGGGGATGAGCAGTTCTTC,CASSWGDEQFF
few,TRBV6-5,TRBJ2-7,.,TGTGCCAGCAAACTGGGGTACGAGCAGTACTTC,CASKLGYEQYF
.,TRBV7-2,TRBJ2-1,.,TGTGCCAGCAGCGTAGAGGGGCGCCGGGAGCAGTTCTTC,CASSVEGRREQFF
.,TRBV7-2,TRBJ1-2,TRBD1,TGTGCCAGCTTCCTTTGGACAGGTCCTCTCGGTGGCTACACCTTC,CASFLWTGPLGGYTF
.,TRBV6-5,TRBJ1-1,.,TGTGCCAGCAGTTACTCTCTCAGCAGGGCTCTCCGCACTGAAGCTTTCTTT,CASSYSLSRALRTEAFF
.,TRBV7-2,TRBJ2-2,.,TGTGCCAGCAGCTTTCAAGTGGTCACCGGGGAGCTGTTTTTT,CASSFQVVTGELFF
.,TRBV6-2/TRBV6-3,TRBJ2-2,.,TGTGCCAGCAGTGCCATGAGGACTCTCAACACCGGGGAGCTGTTTTTT,CASSAMRTLNTGELFF
few,TRBV12-3/TRBV12-4,TRBJ2-1,TRBD2,TGTGCCAGCAGGCTAGCGGTGCCCGCTGGTGAGCAGTTCTTC,CASRLAVPAGEQFF
.,TRBV29-1,TRBJ2-5,TRBD2,TGCAGCGTGACTAGCGTTGAGACCCAGTACTTC,CSVTSVETQYF
.,TRBV11-2,TRBJ2-7,TRBD1,TGTGCCAGCAGCTTAGTAGGCCAGGGGGCCTACAATGAGCAGTACTTC,CASSLVGQGAYNEQYF
few,TRBV7-2,TRBJ2-7,TRBD2,TGTGCCAGCAGCCAGACGGGACTAGCCGCCTACGAGCAGTACTTC,CASSQTGLAAYEQYF
.,TRBV7-2,TRBJ2-1,TRBD2,TGTGCCAGCAGCCCCCCCGCTAGCGGTGAGCAGTTCTTC,CASSPPASGEQFF
few,TRBV6-2/TRBV6-3,TRBJ2-1,.,TGTGCCAGCAGCTCTCTAACGGGCCAGGGGTACAATGAGCAGTTCTTC,CASSSLTGQGYNEQFF
.,TRBV5-1,TRBJ1-1,TRBD1,TGCGCCAGCAGCCACGACAGGGGGCGGTTGGGGAATGAAGCTTTCTTT,CASSHDRGRLGNEAFF